The table lists the clone carrying this T cell receptor (beta chain) with many counts. This specimen comes from a study of T cell repertoires in cytomegalovirus infection. As for the study in general: An indication of both CMV infection and matching HLA type came from public TCR beta signatures.

CDR3 size: 14 residues. J lost 5 bases, V lost 5 bases, and 5 bases had no gene match. Germline CDR1 and CDR2: SGHTA and FQGNSA. Using its own MiXCR run on the reads, TCRdb lists one record per CDR3 protein. In the table there are fewer than 300,000 distinct CDR3 sequences, about 23% of which are singletons. The chain carries TRBV7-2 and TRBJ2-5; the match to TRBD1 covers 10 bases. This receptor was obtained from a human donor in good health (CMV status not recorded). Some clones in this sample may be carry-over from other donors' samples. The sample taken for sequencing was PBMCs. The CDR3 DNA is TGTGCCAGCAGCGCGGGACAGGGGACGGAGACCCAGTACTTC. It codes for CASSAGQGTETQYF.